This T cell receptor beta chain was obtained from a study of shared clonotypes between healthy human individuals. Study context: CD8 memory received one plate per donor, CD8 naive two, CD4 memory three and CD4 naive three.

This CDR3 contains 17 residues. Germline V gene lookup returns CDR1 MDHEN and CDR2 SYDVKM. Trimming took 3 bases from V and 5 from J; bases not matched to a gene: 10. In its sample, this clone was seen once. In the sorted-subset replicate PCRs, roughly 210 ng DNA, some 30,000 T cell genomes, was used. In the authors' methods: Junction-only immunoSEQ sequences carried no quality scores, so filtering differed. Profiling relied on immunoSEQ multiplex PCR, and the TCRdb table lists in-frame clones only, not all of them. That table supplies the V and J calls and clone size; D and trimming were determined from the DNA. Of approximately 1.5 million clones listed, 98% were seen once; the top ten hold approximately 0.4%.

Sequenced: naive CD4+ T cells sorted from blood. Subset denoted: CD45RA+ positively selected. The rearrangement links TRBV28 to TRBJ2-2; 9 bases align to TRBD2. The sequence came from a man aged 25-45 years in good health. Written as DNA, the CDR3 is TGTGCCAGCAGTTTTCGGCTAGCGGGAAGGTGGACCGGGGAGCTGTTTTTT. Amino acid sequence: CASSFRLAGRWTGELFF.